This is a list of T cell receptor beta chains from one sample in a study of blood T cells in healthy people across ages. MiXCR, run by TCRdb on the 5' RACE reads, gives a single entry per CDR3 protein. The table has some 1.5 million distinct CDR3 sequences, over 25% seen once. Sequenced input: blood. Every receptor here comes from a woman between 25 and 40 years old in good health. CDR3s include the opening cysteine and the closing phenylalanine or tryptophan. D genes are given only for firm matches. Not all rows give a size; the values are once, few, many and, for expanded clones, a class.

CDR3aa: CASSEGGGSYEQYF
CDR3nt: TGTGCCAGCAGCGAGGGCGGGGGCTCCTACGAGCAGTACTTC
len: 14
j_gene: TRBJ2-7
d_gene: TRBD2
abundance: many
v_gene: TRBV9

CDR3aa: CSVLLDTAYGYTF
CDR3nt: TGCAGCGTCCTACTTGATACGGCTTATGGCTACACCTTC
len: 13
j_gene: TRBJ1-2
d_gene: .
abundance: many
v_gene: TRBV29-1

CDR3aa: CASSLGKSRGLDAEAFF
CDR3nt: TGCGCCAGCAGCTTGGGTAAAAGCAGGGGGCTAGACGCTGAAGCTTTCTTT
len: 17
j_gene: TRBJ1-1
d_gene: TRBD1
abundance: .
v_gene: TRBV5-1

CDR3aa: CASSSGTPPGGYTF
CDR3nt: TGTGCCAGCAGTTCCGGGACACCTCCAGGCGGCTACACCTTC
len: 14
j_gene: TRBJ1-2
d_gene: .
abundance: many
v_gene: TRBV6-5

CDR3aa: CASRPGLAGANTGELFF
CDR3nt: TGTGCCAGCAGGCCGGGACTAGCGGGAGCGAACACCGGGGAGCTGTTTTTT
len: 17
j_gene: TRBJ2-2
d_gene: TRBD2
abundance: .
v_gene: TRBV7-9

CDR3aa: CSASWEGGTDTQYF
CDR3nt: TGCAGTGCAAGCTGGGAGGGCGGCACAGATACGCAGTATTTT
len: 14
j_gene: TRBJ2-3
d_gene: TRBD2
abundance: .
v_gene: TRBV20-1

CDR3aa: CASNPGVGEQYF
CDR3nt: TGTGCCAGCAACCCGGGGGTGGGCGAGCAGTACTTC
len: 12
j_gene: TRBJ2-7
d_gene: .
abundance: few
v_gene: TRBV7-9

CDR3aa: CASSSTGIGNEKLFF
CDR3nt: TGTGCCAGCAGTTCCACAGGGATCGGAAATGAAAAACTGTTTTTT
len: 15
j_gene: TRBJ1-4
d_gene: .
abundance: few
v_gene: TRBV12-3/TRBV12-4

CDR3aa: CASSLVQGEYNEQFF
CDR3nt: TGTGCCAGCTCACTCGTTCAGGGAGAATACAATGAGCAGTTCTTC
len: 15
j_gene: TRBJ2-1
d_gene: .
abundance: many
v_gene: TRBV18

CDR3aa: CSVLTGLNTEAFF
CDR3nt: TGCAGCGTGTTGACGGGTCTGAACACTGAAGCTTTCTTT
len: 13
j_gene: TRBJ1-1
d_gene: .
abundance: few
v_gene: TRBV29-1

CDR3aa: CASSVERGAETQYF
CDR3nt: TGTGCCAGCAGCGTAGAACGCGGGGCAGAGACCCAGTACTTC
len: 14
j_gene: TRBJ2-5
d_gene: .
abundance: many
v_gene: TRBV9

CDR3aa: CASSFFETMNTEAFF
CDR3nt: TGCGCCAGCAGCTTTTTCGAGACCATGAACACTGAAGCTTTCTTT
len: 15
j_gene: TRBJ1-1
d_gene: .
abundance: .
v_gene: TRBV5-1

CDR3aa: CATSGNSAVDTQYF
CDR3nt: TGTGCCACCAGTGGCAACTCGGCGGTAGATACGCAGTATTTT
len: 14
j_gene: TRBJ2-3
d_gene: .
abundance: .
v_gene: TRBV24-1

CDR3aa: CASSATSGTSPSYEQYF
CDR3nt: TGTGCCAGCAGCGCCACTAGCGGGACAAGCCCCAGCTACGAGCAGTACTTC
len: 17
j_gene: TRBJ2-7
d_gene: TRBD2
abundance: few
v_gene: TRBV9

CDR3aa: CASSQKRSSYNEQFF
CDR3nt: TGTGCCAGCAGCCAAAAGCGGTCCTCCTACAATGAGCAGTTCTTC
len: 15
j_gene: TRBJ2-1
d_gene: .
abundance: .
v_gene: TRBV13

CDR3aa: CASSNRETQYF
CDR3nt: TGTGCCAGCTCGAACAGAGAGACCCAGTACTTC
len: 11
j_gene: TRBJ2-5
d_gene: .
abundance: many
v_gene: TRBV7-9

CDR3aa: CASSAGGWKSYEQYF
CDR3nt: TGTGCCAGCAGCGCCGGGGGATGGAAGTCCTACGAGCAGTACTTC
len: 15
j_gene: TRBJ2-7
d_gene: .
abundance: .
v_gene: TRBV6-5

CDR3aa: CATTQGAATNENLFF
CDR3nt: TGCGCCACCACACAGGGGGCTGCAACTAATGAAAACCTGTTTTTT
len: 15
j_gene: TRBJ1-4
d_gene: TRBD1
abundance: .
v_gene: TRBV6-5

CDR3aa: CASASPQAGLYNEQFF
CDR3nt: TGTGCCAGCGCCTCCCCTCAAGCGGGGCTCTACAATGAGCAGTTCTTC
len: 16
j_gene: TRBJ2-1
d_gene: TRBD2
abundance: few
v_gene: TRBV28

CDR3aa: CSATEIRAGEQYF
CDR3nt: TGCAGTGCAACGGAAATAAGGGCTGGCGAGCAGTACTTC
len: 13
j_gene: TRBJ2-7
d_gene: .
abundance: many
v_gene: TRBV20-1

CDR3aa: CASSIGARSNQPQHF
CDR3nt: TGTGCCAGTAGTATAGGGGCCAGGAGCAATCAGCCCCAGCATTTT
len: 15
j_gene: TRBJ1-5
d_gene: .
abundance: few
v_gene: TRBV19

CDR3aa: CSARDSTAPRYGYTF
CDR3nt: TGCAGTGCTAGAGACTCTACAGCGCCGCGATATGGCTACACCTTC
len: 15
j_gene: TRBJ1-2
d_gene: .
abundance: few
v_gene: TRBV20-1

CDR3aa: CASSYSTEANTEAFF
CDR3nt: TGTGCCAGCAGTTACTCGACAGAAGCCAACACTGAAGCTTTCTTT
len: 15
j_gene: TRBJ1-1
d_gene: .
abundance: .
v_gene: TRBV6-5

CDR3aa: CASSLRGAGNSPLHF
CDR3nt: TGTGCCAGCAGCTTAAGGGGGGCTGGCAATTCACCCCTCCACTTT
len: 15
j_gene: TRBJ1-6
d_gene: .
abundance: .
v_gene: TRBV7-9

CDR3aa: CASSGGTARYGYTF
CDR3nt: TGTGCCAGCAGCGGCGGGACAGCAAGATATGGCTACACCTTC
len: 14
j_gene: TRBJ1-2
d_gene: TRBD1
abundance: many
v_gene: TRBV5-4

CDR3aa: CASSSSWGATTEAFF
CDR3nt: TGCGCCAGCAGCTCAAGTTGGGGGGCGACCACTGAAGCTTTCTTT
len: 15
j_gene: TRBJ1-1
d_gene: .
abundance: .
v_gene: TRBV5-1

CDR3aa: CASSLGQGGRETQYF
CDR3nt: TGTGCCAGCAGCTTGGGGCAGGGGGGAAGGGAGACCCAGTACTTC
len: 15
j_gene: TRBJ2-5
d_gene: .
abundance: many
v_gene: TRBV5-1

CDR3aa: CASSQTTGKEKLFF
CDR3nt: TGTGCCAGCAGCCAAACGACAGGGAAGGAAAAACTGTTTTTT
len: 14
j_gene: TRBJ1-4
d_gene: TRBD1
abundance: few
v_gene: TRBV3-1

CDR3aa: CAGTRGVRNQPQHF
CDR3nt: TGTGCCGGCACTCGGGGGGTACGCAATCAGCCCCAGCATTTT
len: 14
j_gene: TRBJ1-5
d_gene: .
abundance: .
v_gene: TRBV13

CDR3aa: CASSAARGSNSPLHF
CDR3nt: TGTGCCAGCAGTGCTGCAAGGGGCTCTAATTCACCCCTCCACTTT
len: 15
j_gene: TRBJ1-6
d_gene: .
abundance: .
v_gene: TRBV6-1

CDR3aa: CASSLGSWGQGEQYF
CDR3nt: TGTGCCAGCAGTTTGGGTTCGTGGGGCCAGGGCGAGCAGTACTTC
len: 15
j_gene: TRBJ2-7
d_gene: .
abundance: few
v_gene: TRBV12-3/TRBV12-4

CDR3aa: CASSQEGLYNEQFF
CDR3nt: TGTGCCAGCAGCCAAGAGGGCCTCTACAATGAGCAGTTCTTC
len: 14
j_gene: TRBJ2-1
d_gene: .
abundance: few
v_gene: TRBV14

CDR3aa: CASSVAETNTGELFF
CDR3nt: TGTGCCAGCAGCGTTGCGGAAACGAACACCGGGGAGCTGTTTTTT
len: 15
j_gene: TRBJ2-2
d_gene: .
abundance: .
v_gene: TRBV9

CDR3aa: CASSVYRGDTGELFF
CDR3nt: TGTGCCAGCAGCGTATACAGGGGGGACACCGGGGAGCTGTTTTTT
len: 15
j_gene: TRBJ2-2
d_gene: TRBD1
abundance: once
v_gene: TRBV7-2

CDR3aa: CASSEGQGHYNEQFF
CDR3nt: TGTGCCAGCAGCGAGGGACAGGGCCATTACAATGAGCAGTTCTTC
len: 15
j_gene: TRBJ2-1
d_gene: TRBD1
abundance: once
v_gene: TRBV9

CDR3aa: CASSESDRAPYEQYF
CDR3nt: TGTGCCAGCAGCGAGTCGGACAGGGCACCCTACGAGCAGTACTTC
len: 15
j_gene: TRBJ2-7
d_gene: TRBD1
abundance: .
v_gene: TRBV14

CDR3aa: CASSPTDLRETQYF
CDR3nt: TGTGCCAGCTCACCCACCGACCTCCGGGAGACCCAGTACTTC
len: 14
j_gene: TRBJ2-5
d_gene: .
abundance: .
v_gene: TRBV18

CDR3aa: CASSKDRERETQYF
CDR3nt: TGTGCCAGCAGCAAGGACAGGGAAAGAGAGACCCAGTACTTC
len: 14
j_gene: TRBJ2-5
d_gene: TRBD1
abundance: many
v_gene: TRBV28

CDR3aa: CSASERTATDTQYF
CDR3nt: TGCAGTGCGTCAGAGAGGACAGCCACAGATACGCAGTATTTT
len: 14
j_gene: TRBJ2-3
d_gene: .
abundance: few
v_gene: TRBV20-1

CDR3aa: CASSPPTAPQYF
CDR3nt: TGTGCCAGCAGCCCGCCGACCGCTCCGCAGTACTTC
len: 12
j_gene: TRBJ2-7
d_gene: .
abundance: few
v_gene: TRBV7-9

CDR3aa: CASSPREAGAGETTFF
CDR3nt: TGCGCCAGCAGCCCCCGGGAGGCGGGGGCGGGTGAGACAACTTTCTTT
len: 16
j_gene: TRBJ1-1
d_gene: .
abundance: .
v_gene: TRBV4-1

CDR3aa: CASSETYTTNEKLFF
CDR3nt: TGTGCCAGCAGTGAAACTTACACAACTAATGAAAAACTGTTTTTT
len: 15
j_gene: TRBJ1-4
d_gene: .
abundance: few
v_gene: TRBV2

CDR3aa: CATSRDIRRDYEQYF
CDR3nt: TGTGCCACCAGCAGAGATATTCGCAGAGACTACGAGCAGTACTTC
len: 15
j_gene: TRBJ2-7
d_gene: .
abundance: many
v_gene: TRBV15

CDR3aa: CASSPGGYSPNYGYTF
CDR3nt: TGCGCCAGCAGCCCGGGGGGGTACAGTCCTAACTATGGCTACACCTTC
len: 16
j_gene: TRBJ1-2
d_gene: .
abundance: many
v_gene: TRBV4-3

CDR3aa: CSARLAGGSKRTDTQYF
CDR3nt: TGCAGTGCTAGACTAGCGGGAGGGTCCAAGCGCACAGATACGCAGTATTTT
len: 17
j_gene: TRBJ2-3
d_gene: TRBD2
abundance: .
v_gene: TRBV20-1

CDR3aa: CASRKDGEETQYF
CDR3nt: TGTGCCAGCAGAAAAGACGGGGAAGAGACCCAGTACTTC
len: 13
j_gene: TRBJ2-5
d_gene: .
abundance: few
v_gene: TRBV2

CDR3aa: CASSPGGYTEPYEQYF
CDR3nt: TGTGCCAGCAGCCCCGGTGGTTACACGGAACCCTACGAGCAGTACTTC
len: 16
j_gene: TRBJ2-7
d_gene: .
abundance: .
v_gene: TRBV7-3

CDR3aa: CSALRHEAFF
CDR3nt: TGCAGTGCTCTTCGCCACGAAGCTTTCTTT
len: 10
j_gene: TRBJ1-1
d_gene: .
abundance: .
v_gene: TRBV20-1

CDR3aa: CASNSMRGQPQHF
CDR3nt: TGTGCCAGTAATAGTATGCGGGGTCAGCCCCAGCATTTT
len: 13
j_gene: TRBJ1-5
d_gene: .
abundance: .
v_gene: TRBV19

CDR3aa: CASSPSSTGANVLTF
CDR3nt: TGCGCCAGCAGCCCCTCTAGCACTGGGGCCAACGTCCTGACTTTC
len: 15
j_gene: TRBJ2-6
d_gene: .
abundance: .
v_gene: TRBV5-1

CDR3aa: CASSSNRLAGGPYNEQFF
CDR3nt: TGTGCCAGCAGCTCAAACCGGCTAGCGGGAGGGCCCTACAATGAGCAGTTCTTC
len: 18
j_gene: TRBJ2-1
d_gene: TRBD2
abundance: .
v_gene: TRBV11-3

CDR3aa: CSARRSRGRPQQETQYF
CDR3nt: TGCAGTGCTAGAAGGTCGCGGGGCAGACCTCAACAAGAGACCCAGTACTTC
len: 17
j_gene: TRBJ2-5
d_gene: .
abundance: .
v_gene: TRBV20-1

CDR3aa: CASSSPGRGEQYF
CDR3nt: TGTGCCAGCAGTTCCCCCGGGAGGGGCGAGCAGTACTTC
len: 13
j_gene: TRBJ2-7
d_gene: TRBD2
abundance: few
v_gene: TRBV12-3/TRBV12-4

CDR3aa: CASSPRDRGTDTQYF
CDR3nt: TGCGCCAGCAGCCCCCGGGACAGAGGCACAGATACGCAGTATTTT
len: 15
j_gene: TRBJ2-3
d_gene: TRBD1
abundance: many
v_gene: TRBV4-1

CDR3aa: CASSFTGTDSPLHF
CDR3nt: TGTGCCAGCAGCTTTACCGGGACAGATTCACCCCTCCACTTT
len: 14
j_gene: TRBJ1-6
d_gene: TRBD1
abundance: few
v_gene: TRBV7-9

CDR3aa: CASSPRGRGIEKLFF
CDR3nt: TGTGCCAGCAGCCCCCGAGGGAGGGGTATTGAAAAACTGTTTTTT
len: 15
j_gene: TRBJ1-4
d_gene: .
abundance: .
v_gene: TRBV5-5

CDR3aa: CASSSPGQGPNEQFF
CDR3nt: TGCGCCAGCAGCTCTCCGGGACAGGGGCCGAATGAGCAGTTCTTC
len: 15
j_gene: TRBJ2-1
d_gene: TRBD1
abundance: .
v_gene: TRBV5-1